These 23 T cell receptor beta chains were sequenced from one sample in a study of early T cells in non-severe SARS-CoV-2 infection. Each CDR3 protein gets one entry after TCRdb re-called the 5' RACE reads with MiXCR. Among about 27,000 distinct CDR3 sequences listed, approximately 4.1% were seen once. Sequenced sample: whole blood. The origin of the receptors is an adult who was a healthcare worker with PCR-confirmed SARS-CoV-2 infection or an uninfected control (not recorded which).

In this sample, this clonotype turned up a few times. The J gene is TRBJ1-3, the V gene TRBV6-2 or TRBV6-3, with D unresolved. This CDR3 contains 12 residues. Deletions cut 3 bases from V and 4 bases from J, with 4 bases between. Germline V CDR1 and CDR2: MNHEY, SVGEGT. The CDR3 loop is CASSYPGNTIYF. The CDR3 bases are TGTGCCAGCAGTTATCCCGGAAACACCATATATTTT.

This clonotype has a handful of counts. V usage is TRBV29-1 and J usage is TRBJ2-1; no clear D. The germline V and J ends were trimmed by 5 bases and 7 bases, with 15 bases remaining between them. Germline values: CDR1 SQVTM, CDR2 ANQGSEA. There are 13 residues in the CDR3. The CDR3 nucleotides read TGCAGCGTTTTTCTGCGTTTAGCTAATGAGCAGTTCTTC. The encoded protein is CSVFLRLANEQFF.

This clonotype was seen only a few times. This rearrangement joins TRBV29-1 to TRBJ1-3; D is undetermined. Trimming left V 4 bases short and J 0 bases short, with 7 bases between. The CDR3 sequence is 13 residues long. Germline V gene lookup returns CDR1 SQVTM and CDR2 ANQGSEA. CDR3 nucleotide sequence: TGCAGCGTTGCGGCTAGCTCTGGAAACACCATATATTTT. Translation: CSVAASSGNTIYF. The variable domain in full, with the rest retrieved from reference TRBV29-1 and TRBJ1-3, is SAVISQKPSRDICQRGTSLTIQCQVDSQVTMMFWYRQQPGQSLTLIATANQGSEATYESGFVIDKFPISRPNLTFSTLTVSNMSPEDSSIYLCSVAASSGNTIYFGEGSWLTVV.

The chain is built from TRBV19 and TRBJ1-2; 7 nucleotides line up with TRBD1. Germline V gene sequence: CDR1 LNHDA, CDR2 SQIVND (reference sequence). J gave up 8 bases and V 9 bases, and 12 bases lay outside the gene matches. The CDR3 extends over 13 amino acids. CDR3 sequence: CASTKRDSGGYTF. The CDR3 DNA reads as TGTGCCAGCACCAAGCGGGACAGTGGAGGCTACACCTTC.

On this clonotype itself: Sequence at one end of the junction differs from germline and may be a read error. The chain joins TRBV11-2 to TRBJ1-6; the D is unclear. The germline CDR1 and CDR2 sequences are SGHAT and FQNNGV. CDR3 size: 12 residues. CDR3 DNA: TGTGTCAGCAGCTCGTTTGATTCACCCCTCCACTTT. It yields the protein CVSSSFDSPLHF.

Note on this clonotype: A junction boundary mismatches the germline segment, possibly from a read error. The chain employs TRBV18 and TRBJ1-1, with 7 nucleotides matching TRBD1. This CDR3 region has 13 residues. Germline V gene sequence: CDR1 KGHSH, CDR2 LQKENI. This CDR3 reads CASSRDRATEAYF. The CDR3 DNA reads as TGTGCCAGCTCCCGAGACAGGGCCACTGAAGCTTACTTT.

This clonotype was recorded many times. The chain links TRBV7-3 to TRBJ2-1; no firm D call. With 4 bases removed from V and 6 bases from J, the gap between germline ends came to 10 bases. Per the germline V gene, CDR1 is SGHTA and CDR2 is FQGTGA. This CDR3 is built from 13 residues. CDR3 sequence: CASSSSHGNEQFF. CDR3 in DNA: TGTGCCAGCAGCTCCTCACACGGCAATGAGCAGTTCTTC.

This clonotype was observed many times. V is TRBV20-1 and J is TRBJ2-1, with TRBD2 identical over 8 bases. Trimming cost V 3 bases and J 3 bases; bases outside gene matches: 1. The CDR3 extends over 13 amino acids. Per the germline V gene, CDR1 is DFQATT and CDR2 is SNEGSKA (reference sequence). The chain's CDR3 is CSASLAGYNEQFF. DNA for the CDR3: TGCAGTGCTAGTCTAGCGGGCTACAATGAGCAGTTCTTC.

This clonotype was picked up many times. This sequence joins TRBV6-2 or TRBV6-3 and TRBJ2-1; 15 bases map to TRBD2. The CDR3 consists of 22 residues. Germline CDR1 is MNHEY and CDR2 is SVGEGT. Trimming at V came to 6 bases and at J to 0 bases, leaving 18 bases not matched to a gene. CDR3: CASSIPGLAGGPGRSSYNEQFF. CDR3 sequence (DNA): TGTGCCAGCAGCATTCCGGGACTAGCGGGAGGACCGGGTAGGAGCTCCTACAATGAGCAGTTCTTC.

The sample holds many counts of this clonotype. J is TRBJ2-1 and V is TRBV12-3 or TRBV12-4, with D maybe TRBD1 (6 bases). The CDR3 is made up of 15 amino acids. Trimming shortened V by 1 base and J by 4 bases, and 11 bases separated the two germline ends. CDR3 sequence (DNA): TGTGCCAGCAGTTTAGGGGCAGGGGCTTACAATGAGCAGTTCTTC. As protein: CASSLGAGAYNEQFF.

This clonotype was detected a few times. This rearrangement joins TRBV7-9 to TRBJ1-1; 11 bases are shared with TRBD1. Trimming at V came to 5 bases and at J to 6 bases, leaving 5 bases not matched to a gene. The CDR3 runs 14 residues. Looked up from germline, CDR1 is SEHNR and CDR2 is FQNEAQ (reference sequence). CDR3 DNA sequence: TGTGCCAGCAGCCTGGGACAGGGGGGATCTGAAGCTTTCTTT. Protein sequence: CASSLGQGGSEAFF.

This rearrangement joins TRBV19 to TRBJ2-1, with 12 bases matching TRBD2. The CDR3 consists of 15 residues. The V gene end was trimmed by 2 bases and the J gene end by 6 bases; junction bases not matched to a gene: 2. The germline gives CDR1 LNHDA, CDR2 SQIVND (reference sequence). In nucleotides, the CDR3 is TGTGCCAGTAGTATAAGGACTAGCGGGACCAATGAGCAGTTCTTC. It specifies CASSIRTSGTNEQFF.

This clonotype came up many times. The chain links TRBV7-9 to TRBJ2-7; 13 bases agree with TRBD2. V dropped 3 bases and J dropped 3; count of bases not matched to a gene: 11. Germline CDR1 reads SEHNR; CDR2 reads FQNEAQ (reference sequence). The CDR3 runs to 18 residues. CDR3 loop: CASSFLMGLAGKDYEQYF. In DNA form, the CDR3 reads TGTGCCAGCAGCTTCCTAATGGGACTAGCGGGAAAGGACTACGAGCAGTACTTC.

This clonotype was recorded at least ten times. V usage is TRBV11-2 and J usage is TRBJ1-1, with unresolved D. This CDR3 is 15 amino acids long. V shed 0 bases and J shed 0 bases, with 8 bases lying between them. From germline, CDR1 is SGHAT and CDR2 FQNNGV. The CDR3 loop reads CASSLEGNLNTEAFF. The CDR3 DNA is TGTGCCAGCAGCTTAGAGGGGAACCTGAACACTGAAGCTTTCTTT.

The sample holds many counts of this clonotype. The V gene is TRBV20-1, the J gene TRBJ2-7, with 9 bases fitting TRBD1. Germline V gene data show CDR1 as DFQATT and CDR2 as SNEGSKA (reference sequence). CDR3 size: 13 residues. V was pared by 7 bases and J by 0 bases, with 4 bases of the junction left unmatched. In nucleotides, the CDR3 is TGCAGTGTTGGGACAGGGTACTCCTACGAGCAGTACTTC. It specifies CSVGTGYSYEQYF.

CDR3 in DNA: TGTGCCATCAGCAGTGGTAGCGGGGGAGAGACCCAGTACTTC. The encoded protein is CAISSGSGGETQYF. This chain connects TRBV10-3 to TRBJ2-5, with 9 bases matching TRBD2. With V trimmed by 6 bases and J by 4 bases, 6 bases remained unmatched. This CDR3 contains 14 residues. Germline CDR1 and CDR2: ENHRY and SYGVKD.

This clonotype was picked up many times. V gene TRBV6-2 or TRBV6-3 combines with J gene TRBJ2-1; 7 positions match TRBD1. Germline CDR1 is MNHEY and CDR2 is SVGEGT. V gave up 5 bases and J gave up 4 bases; unmatched junction bases: 14. There are 17 residues in the CDR3. CDR3 amino acids: CASSRDRPTDLYNEQFF. The DNA of the CDR3 is TGTGCCAGCAGTCGGGACAGACCGACGGACCTTTACAATGAGCAGTTCTTC.

This clonotype was seen many times. The chain carries TRBV20-1 and TRBJ2-4; 8 nucleotides line up with TRBD2. J gave up 8 bases and V 3 bases, and 6 bases lay outside the gene matches. Germline CDR1 is DFQATT and CDR2 is SNEGSKA (reference sequence). The CDR3 length is 13 residues. The CDR3 spells CSASGTSQHIQYF. The CDR3 DNA follows: TGCAGTGCTAGCGGGACTAGTCAACACATTCAGTACTTC.

This clonotype was counted ten times or more. The gene calls are TRBV10-3 and TRBJ2-3; D is unclear. CDR3 length: 11 amino acids. In germline, CDR1 is ENHRY, CDR2 SYGVKD. V gave up 6 bases and J gave up 4 bases, with 5 bases separating them. CDR3: CAISDPDTQYF. In nucleotides, the CDR3 is TGTGCCATCAGCGACCCAGATACGCAGTATTTT.

This clonotype showed up many times. This chain uses TRBV7-9 with TRBJ2-6; D gene ambiguous. There are 13 residues in the CDR3. CDR1 SEHNR and CDR2 FQNEAQ come from the germline V gene (reference sequence). V lost 8 bases, J lost 2 bases, and 7 bases lay in between. CDR3 in amino acids: CASHMAGANVLTF. Written as DNA, the CDR3 is TGTGCCAGCCATATGGCTGGGGCCAACGTCCTGACTTTC. Drawing the rest from reference TRBV7-9 and TRBJ2-6, the complete variable domain is DTGVSQNPRHKITKRGQNVTFRCDPISEHNRLYWYRQTLGQGPEFLTYFQNEAQLEKSRLLSDRFSAERPKGSFSTLEIQRTEQGDSAMYLCASHMAGANVLTFGAGSRLTVL.

This clonotype was observed at least ten times. The chain combines TRBV15 with TRBJ2-5, with D possibly TRBD2 on 5 matching bases. Germline V gene data show CDR1 as LNHNV and CDR2 as YYDKDF (reference sequence). The CDR3 totals 14 residues. Trimming shortened V by 1 base and J by 5 bases, and 11 bases separated the two germline ends. CDR3 nucleotide sequence: TGTGCCACCAGCAGAGCCGGTAGCGTGGAGACCCAGTACTTC. Translating gives CATSRAGSVETQYF.

Many counts were recorded for this clonotype. The chain recombines TRBV6-2 or TRBV6-3 with TRBJ2-5; 15 bases line up with TRBD2. V gave up 7 bases and J gave up 1 base; unmatched junction bases: 10. CDR1 MNHEY and CDR2 SVGEGT come from the germline V gene. The CDR3 contains 18 residues. The CDR3 spells CASIIAGTSGRSQETQYF. The CDR3, as DNA: TGTGCCAGCATCATCGCCGGGACTAGCGGGAGGTCCCAAGAGACCCAGTACTTC.

The chain employs TRBV7-6 and TRBJ1-6; D not resolved. Germline CDR1 reads SGHVS; CDR2 reads FNYEAQ. The CDR3 runs 12 residues. The germline V and J ends were trimmed by 4 bases and 8 bases, with 6 bases remaining between them. In DNA, the CDR3 is TGTGCCAGCAGCTCTGTTGATTCACCCCTCCACTTT. Translated: CASSSVDSPLHF.